This entry features one T cell receptor (beta chain) sequence. Its antigen specificity is not known. No much larger clonotype is one base removed from it; base qualities were not supplied. The germline V gene yields SGHVS for CDR1 and FQNEAQ for CDR2. There are 14 amino acids in the CDR3, from cysteine to phenylalanine inclusive. The only DNA kept is the CDR3, 42 bases in frame from the first base. Between the V and J ends, shortened by 4 bases and 6 bases respectively, the junction contains 14 bases. The data were obtained in a study of blood T cell repertoires in COVID-19 (dated by TCRdb to 2020 to 2022). Notes on the research overall: The collaborator samples originated in the United States, Italy and Spain and spanned the acute and convalescent phases of COVID-19. The dataset comprised deeply sampled blood TCRbeta repertoires from subjects exposed to, actively infected with, or recovered from COVID-19. HLA class I and class II types, where available, came from metadata supplied by the sample provider rather than from assay-based typing. A de-identified subject ID, COVID-19 status, age in years and sex were almost always included in the sample metadata. The prospective study material was composed of cDNA or gDNA derived from T cells, B-cell-depleted T cells, or PBMCs. Samples were obtained from the ongoing ImmuneRACE study (first 160 participants) and from approximately 1,200 subjects provided by 6 global collaborators. The repertoires were made available in a free public database intended to serve as a resource for research on the immune response to SARS-CoV-2. Paper-wide results and their limitations: Clinical and demographic metadata were provided uncurated, with the amount varying by source and participant.

The immunoSEQ Assay, a bias-controlled multiplex PCR, was used to amplify TCRbeta CDR3 regions from genomic DNA. The study's own analysis went as follows. Nucleated cell counts per sample were estimated from amplification of reference gene primers within the assay. To quantify the absolute abundance of each unique TCRbeta CDR3 rearrangement, sequence reads were collapsed and filtered. For each sample, productive Simpson clonality was calculated by taking the square root of Simpson's diversity index across productive rearrangements. TCRdb obtained this table from immuneACCESS and retained in-frame rearrangements with V and J assigned. These tables miss some clones; where compared with another copy, unresolved V genes account for less than half of the shortfall, and the remainder is unexplained. V and J calls and clone size are given by that table; D and trimming were obtained from the DNA. The sample data list 55,000 to 70,000 clones, and roughly 80% of these were observed just once. The ten largest clones capture about 3.5% of the sample.

The collaborating institutions used their own protocols to collect whole blood in K2EDTA tubes. For TCRbeta analysis, collaborators shipped samples as frozen whole blood, isolated PBMCs, or DNA extracted from either of those sample types. The receptor chain draws on TRBV7-8 and TRBJ2-3, and possibly TRBD1, on 6 matching bases. What was sequenced was peripheral blood. This receptor was obtained from a man aged 60 to 69 with acute or convalescent COVID-19. The nucleotides read TGTGCCAGCAGCTGGGACACCGGTGGGGATACGCAGTATTTT. It translates as CASSWDTGGDTQYF. Full variable domain (CDR3 extended with the reference TRBV7-8 and TRBJ2-3 proteins): GAGVSQSPRYKVAKRGQDVALRCDPISGHVSLFWYQQALGQGPEFLTYFQNEAQLDKSGLPSDRFFAERPEGSVSTLKIQRTQQEDSAVYLCASSWDTGGDTQYFGPGTRLTVL.